A selection of T cell receptor beta chains follows, all from one sample in a study of OX40 agonist ivuxolimab in advanced cancers. Sequencing used immunoSEQ multiplex PCR; TCRdb keeps in-frame clones, though not all of them. The sample records 80,000 to 100,000 clones, roughly 88% being singletons. Sample: CD4+ or CD8+ T cells sorted from blood, taken in a trial of the OX40 agonist ivuxolimab. These receptor sequences come from an adult with an advanced solid tumor such as melanoma, head and neck, liver or kidney cancer. Each CDR3 is given with its conserved first and last residue. The D gene is left open where the match is weak. Size is omitted from some rows. Given values are once, few, many or a class for expanded clones.

V	size	J	D	DNA	CDR3
TRBV6-1	once	TRBJ2-3	.	TGTGCCAGCAGTGGGAATAGCGGCTACACAGATACGCAGTATTTT	CASSGNSGYTDTQYF
TRBV5-1	.	TRBJ1-1	.	TGCGCCAGCAGCTTGAAAGGACAGCATAACCAAGACACTGAAGCTTTCTTT	CASSLKGQHNQDTEAFF
TRBV11-1	.	TRBJ2-2	TRBD2	TGTGCCAGCAGCTCAGGACTAGCGGGAGTTATCGGGGAGCTGTTTTTT	CASSSGLAGVIGELFF
TRBV28	once	TRBJ2-3	.	TGTGCCAGCAGTCCCCTACGCGGGCTGAGCACAGATACGCAGTATTTT	CASSPLRGLSTDTQYF
TRBV7-3	.	TRBJ2-1	TRBD2	TGTGCCAGCAGCTTAAACCCCGGTCTAGCGGGAGCCACGGGTGAGCAGTTCTTC	CASSLNPGLAGATGEQFF
TRBV7-2	.	TRBJ2-5	.	TGTGCCAGCAGCTTTCAGACTTTCCAAGAGACCCAGTACTTC	CASSFQTFQETQYF
TRBV29-1	.	TRBJ1-2	.	TGCAGCGTTGAAGGCTCAGGTGGCTACACCTTC	CSVEGSGGYTF
TRBV7-2	.	TRBJ2-2	.	TGTGCCAGCACCACCCAGAGGTTAGCAGCTACGAACACCGGGGAGCTGTTTTTT	CASTTQRLAATNTGELFF
TRBV7-6	.	TRBJ2-7	TRBD1	TGTGCCAGCAGCAACCCTCGGGACAGACGGCAGTACTTC	CASSNPRDRRQYF
TRBV6-5	.	TRBJ1-1	.	TGTGCCAGCAGCTCACCTCGCTACACTGAAGCTTTCTTT	CASSSPRYTEAFF
TRBV5-4	.	TRBJ1-5	.	TGTGCCAGCAGCTCCTGGGGGAATCAGCCCCAGCATTTT	CASSSWGNQPQHF
TRBV10-3	.	TRBJ1-3	TRBD1	TGTGCCATCCAACAGGGGAGCTCTGGAAACACCATATATTTT	CAIQQGSSGNTIYF